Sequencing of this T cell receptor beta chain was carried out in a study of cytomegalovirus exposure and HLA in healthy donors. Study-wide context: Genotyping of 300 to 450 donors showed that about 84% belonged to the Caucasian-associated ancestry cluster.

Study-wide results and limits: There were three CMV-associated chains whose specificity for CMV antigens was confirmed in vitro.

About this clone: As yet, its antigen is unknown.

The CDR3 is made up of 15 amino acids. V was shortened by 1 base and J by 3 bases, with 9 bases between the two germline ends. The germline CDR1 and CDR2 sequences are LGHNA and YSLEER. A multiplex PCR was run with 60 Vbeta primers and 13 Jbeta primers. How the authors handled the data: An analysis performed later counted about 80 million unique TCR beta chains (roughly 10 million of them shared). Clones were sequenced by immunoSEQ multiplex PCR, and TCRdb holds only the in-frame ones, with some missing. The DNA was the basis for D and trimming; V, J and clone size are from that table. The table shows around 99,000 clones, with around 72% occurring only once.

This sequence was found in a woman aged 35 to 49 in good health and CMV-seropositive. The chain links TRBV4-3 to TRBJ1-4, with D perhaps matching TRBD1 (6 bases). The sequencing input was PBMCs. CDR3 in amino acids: CASSQGEGANEKLFF. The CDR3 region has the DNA TGCGCCAGCAGCCAAGGCGAGGGGGCTAATGAAAAACTGTTTTTT.